This T cell receptor beta chain was sequenced for a study of T-cell reconstitution after alpha-beta-depleted transplantation in children. General observations from the study: T-cell numbers and diversity, one year after transplant, stemmed largely from T cells that were newly produced.

Trimming shortened V by 6 bases and J by 0 bases, and 15 bases separated the two germline ends. CDR1 is DFQATT, CDR2 SNEGSKA, per germline (reference sequence). The CDR3 length is 15 residues. This clonotype was observed a few times. What it recognizes is unknown. Researchers prepared the TCRbeta library using unique molecular identifiers, the study reports. In TCRdb, the PCR reads were re-called with MiXCR into one record per CDR3 protein. Of almost 600,000 distinct CDR3 sequences listed, 25% to 30% are singletons. The chain links TRBV20-1 to TRBJ1-3; D remains unclear. The sample consisted of PBMCs, taken before TCRalphabeta/CD19-depleted stem cell transplant. The receptor was derived from a boy in the first two years of life with Wiskott-Aldrich syndrome, due to receive a stem cell transplant. As DNA, the CDR3 is TGCAGTGCAGGATGGTCCCTCTACTCTGGAAACACCATATATTTT. Its protein is CSAGWSLYSGNTIYF.